A single sample is the source of the 32 T cell receptor beta chains below, sequenced in a study of T cells in Graves' hyperthyroidism and ophthalmopathy. Amplification of TCR beta CDR3 regions used RNA as the template. A first-round RT-PCR of the TCR CDR3 used the HTBI primer set. TCRdb reprocessed the multiplex PCR reads via MiXCR and lists one record per CDR3 protein. The data show roughly 740,000 distinct CDR3 sequences, roughly 15% seen once. The specimen was blood. The receptors shown here come from a man between 18 and 29 years old with Graves' hyperthyroidism.

A few counts support this clonotype. The V and J genes are TRBV3-1 and TRBJ2-3; a possible D gene is TRBD2 (5 bases). The CDR3 length is 16 residues. The V gene lost 0 bases and the J gene lost 4 bases, with 14 bases spanning the gap. Germline CDR1 is LGHDT and CDR2 is YNNKEL (reference sequence). The CDR3 nucleotides are TGTGCCAGCAGCCAAGATCCTGCCGGGAATGCAGATACGCAGTATTTT. This encodes CASSQDPAGNADTQYF.

In this sample, this clonotype turned up once. V is TRBV20-1 and J is TRBJ2-1; 8 nucleotides agree with TRBD1. Germline lookup yields CDR1 DFQATT and CDR2 SNEGSKA (reference sequence). This CDR3 contains 11 residues. CDR3 sequence reads: CSADRGNEQFF. For the CDR3, the DNA is TGCAGCGCCGACAGGGGCAATGAGCAGTTCTTC.

This chain joins TRBV24-1 and TRBJ2-5, with 10 nucleotides matching TRBD2. The junction had 5 bases not matched to a gene; V was cut back by 4 bases and J by 1 base. CDR3 length equals 16 residues. Germline V gene sequence: CDR1 KGHDR, CDR2 SFDVKD. In DNA, the CDR3 is TGTGCCACCAGTGAAAACGGACTAGCGGTCCAAGAGACCCAGTACTTC. Its protein product is CATSENGLAVQETQYF.

This clonotype was counted at least ten times. V and J are TRBV20-1 and TRBJ2-2; D is unresolved. Per germline, CDR1 DFQATT and CDR2 SNEGSKA (reference sequence). CDR3 length: 13 amino acids. Deletions cut 2 bases from V and 5 bases from J, with 9 bases between. The CDR3 nucleotides read TGCAGTGCTAGACCGATAGGGACCGGGGAGCTGTTTTTT. Its translation: CSARPIGTGELFF.

The V call is TRBV5-5, the J call TRBJ1-1; perhaps TRBD1 as D (5 bases). The germline CDR1 and CDR2 sequences are SGHKS and YYEKEE (reference sequence). The CDR3 has 16 amino acids. With 4 bases removed from V and 2 bases from J, the gap between germline ends came to 18 bases. The CDR3 protein is CASSAMAGRPNTEAFF. CDR3 in DNA: TGTGCCAGCAGCGCGATGGCGGGACGGCCCAACACTGAAGCTTTCTTT.

This clonotype was counted a few times. V and J are TRBV24-1 and TRBJ2-3; the match to TRBD2 covers 8 bases. V trimming: 3 bases; J trimming: 7 bases; junction bases outside the gene matches: 11. CDR1 and CDR2 from the germline V gene are KGHDR and SFDVKD. The CDR3 covers 16 residues. CDR3 region: CATSDRGSGSLHTQYF. As DNA, the CDR3 is TGTGCCACCAGTGATCGCGGGAGCGGGAGTCTGCATACGCAGTATTTT.

Worth noting for this clonotype: Just one base apart from a much larger clone, this may be a read error. V and J are TRBV11-2 and TRBJ2-3, with 7 nucleotides matching TRBD2. The CDR3 length is 15 residues. The V gene's germline CDR1 is SGHAT and CDR2 FQNNGV. The CDR3: CAGSLGREAPPKQYF. The CDR3 DNA reads as TGTGCCGGCAGCTTAGGTCGGGAGGCCCCTCCCAAGCAGTATTTT.

The V gene is TRBV19, the J gene TRBJ2-1; 7 nucleotides align to TRBD2. The CDR3 sequence is 15 residues long. Germline lookup yields CDR1 LNHDA and CDR2 SQIVND (reference sequence). V was pared by 4 bases and J by 0 bases, with 3 bases of the junction left unmatched. The CDR3 DNA sequence: TGTGCCAGTAGTAAGCGGGAAAGCTCCTACAATGAGCAGTTCTTC. This sequence encodes CASSKRESSYNEQFF.

This clonotype was seen more than once but under ten times. The V call is TRBV3-1, the J call TRBJ2-7; D gene unclear. The CDR3 runs 15 residues. The V gene lost 0 bases and the J gene lost 0 bases, with 9 bases spanning the gap. Germline assignment: CDR1 LGHDT and CDR2 YNNKEL (reference sequence). The CDR3 loop is CASSQDVRRSYEQYF. CDR3 DNA: TGTGCCAGCAGCCAAGACGTGAGACGCTCCTACGAGCAGTACTTC.

In regard to this clonotype: A clone one base away is much larger, so this may be a read error. The chain carries TRBV6-2 or TRBV6-3 and TRBJ2-7; D gene ambiguous. This CDR3 spans 12 amino acids. Germline V gene sequence: CDR1 MNHEY, CDR2 SVGEGT. CDR3 amino acids: CTSSSPYYEQYF. CDR3 sequence (DNA): TGTACCAGCAGTTCCCCATACTACGAGCAGTACTTC.

Comments on this clonotype: The junction shows a germline mismatch at one end, possibly a read error. The chain couples TRBV12-3 or TRBV12-4 to TRBJ1-1; D is possibly TRBD1 (5 bases). This CDR3 region has 17 residues. The CDR3 loop is CASTAVTAHLMNAEAFF. Written as DNA, the CDR3 is TGTGCCAGCACCGCCGTGACAGCCCACCTCATGAACGCTGAAGCTTTCTTT.

This clonotype occurred many times. This chain connects TRBV18 to TRBJ2-5, with 7 bases lining up with TRBD2. From germline, CDR1 is KGHSH and CDR2 LQKENI. This CDR3 has 14 residues. With 1 base clipped from V and 7 bases from J, the junction kept 6 bases outside the gene matches. In DNA, the CDR3 is TGTGCCAGCTCACCACAGGAGCGGGGACGGACCCAGTACTTC. Translated, it gives CASSPQERGRTQYF.

This clonotype was seen more than once but under ten times. This rearrangement joins TRBV27 to TRBJ2-5; D gene ambiguous. There are 14 residues in the CDR3. Trimming shortened V by 4 bases and J by 4 bases, and 13 bases separated the two germline ends. Germline CDR1 is MNHEY and CDR2 is SMNVEV (reference sequence). In DNA, the CDR3 is TGTGCCAGCAGTTCCACGCCCGTGGGAGAGACCCAGTACTTC. Translation: CASSSTPVGETQYF.

The CDR3 is CASSPSLAGVENEQFF. The CDR3 DNA reads as TGTGCCAGCAGTCCCTCACTAGCGGGAGTGGAGAATGAGCAGTTCTTC. This chain links TRBV27 with TRBJ2-1; TRBD2 agrees at 11 bases. CDR3 length: 16 residues. The germline CDR1 and CDR2 sequences are MNHEY and SMNVEV (reference sequence). Germline trimming cut 5 bases from V and 7 bases from J; bases unmatched to any gene: 10.

The chain employs TRBV2 and TRBJ1-4, with 9 bases lining up with TRBD1. V dropped 3 bases and J dropped 4; count of bases not matched to a gene: 9. Germline lookup yields CDR1 SNHLY and CDR2 FYNNEI. The CDR3 is 17 amino acids. CDR3: CASSDGGTGPDNEKLFF. CDR3 nucleotides: TGTGCCAGCAGTGATGGGGGGACAGGGCCAGATAATGAAAAACTGTTTTTT.

This clonotype was picked up many times. The genes are TRBV28 and TRBJ2-1; 12 bases are a match to TRBD2. This CDR3 comprises 15 residues. Germline CDR1 and CDR2: MDHEN and SYDVKM. V lost 6 bases, J lost 7 bases, and 7 bases stayed unmatched. CDR3 nucleotides: TGTGCCAGCAGCCTACCCACTAGCGGGAGGAATGAGCAGTTCTTC. Residues: CASSLPTSGRNEQFF.

This clonotype was counted at least ten times. The chain combines TRBV18 with TRBJ2-5, with D perhaps matching TRBD2 (6 bases). This CDR3 region has 15 residues. Trimming stripped 3 bases from V and 2 bases from J, with 13 bases between. Per germline, CDR1 KGHSH and CDR2 LQKENI. The CDR3 here is CASSPSGVAQETQYF. CDR3 nucleotide sequence: TGTGCCAGCTCACCTTCGGGGGTAGCTCAAGAGACCCAGTACTTC. Full variable domain (outside the CDR3, taken from reference TRBV18 and TRBJ2-5): NAGVMQNPRHLVRRRGQEARLRCSPMKGHSHVYWYRQLPEEGLKFMVYLQKENIIDESGMPKERFSAEFPKEGPSILRIQQVVRGDSAAYFCASSPSGVAQETQYFGPGTRLLVL.

This clonotype was counted only a few times. The chain recombines TRBV12-3 or TRBV12-4 with TRBJ2-1, with 12 nucleotides matching TRBD2. The V and J ends lost 1 base and 0 bases, in that order; junction bases with no gene match: 10. This CDR3 spans 20 amino acids. CDR3 in DNA: TGTGCCAGCAGTTTAGTCTCTGGACTAGCGGGACCCAGCTCCTACAATGAGCAGTTCTTC. As protein: CASSLVSGLAGPSSYNEQFF.

The chain uses TRBV4-2 and TRBJ2-5; possibly TRBD2 for D (5 bases). The CDR3 contains 16 residues. Trimming pared 4 bases from V and 5 bases from J, leaving 20 bases between. The germline V gene encodes CDR1 LGHNA and CDR2 YNFKEQ. The CDR3 nucleotides read TGTGCCAGCAGCCCCCGGGGAGCGGCCGACACGGAGACCCAGTACTTC. It encodes CASSPRGAADTETQYF.

This chain uses TRBV20-1 with TRBJ2-3; 10 bases align to TRBD2. Trimming cost V 5 bases and J 6 bases; bases outside gene matches: 14. The CDR3 is 16 amino acids. Germline V gives CDR1 DFQATT, CDR2 SNEGSKA (reference sequence). CDR3 nucleotide sequence: TGCAGTGCTCCTCCCCGCCTAGCGGGAGTAAGGGATACGCAGTATTTT. Translated, it gives CSAPPRLAGVRDTQYF.

This clonotype was picked up many times. The chain combines TRBV30 with TRBJ1-1; D ambiguous. This CDR3 region has 17 residues. The V gene lost 5 bases and the J gene lost 1 base, with 23 bases spanning the gap. Germline CDR1 reads GTSNPN; CDR2 reads SVGIG (reference sequence). The CDR3 sequence: CAWDSLRTQGSNTEAFF. In nucleotides, the CDR3 is TGTGCCTGGGACTCCCTCCGCACTCAAGGGTCGAACACTGAAGCTTTCTTT.

The V and J genes are TRBV28 and TRBJ2-7; no clear D. The CDR3 has 13 amino acids. The germline CDR1 and CDR2 sequences are MDHEN and SYDVKM. V was shortened by 5 bases and J by 1 base, with 9 bases between the two germline ends. The chain's CDR3 is CASSASPSYEQYF. The CDR3 DNA reads as TGTGCCAGCAGTGCTTCGCCATCCTACGAGCAGTACTTC.

Details on this clonotype: A much larger clone differs by one base, so this may be a read error. The chain has TRBV20-1 and TRBJ2-1; D is possibly TRBD2 (6 bases). Germline V CDR1 and CDR2: DFQATT, SNEGSKA (reference sequence). This CDR3 comprises 14 residues. Trimming pared 5 bases from V and 5 bases from J, leaving 16 bases between. CDR3 amino acids: CSAGVPGADNEQFF. Written as DNA, the CDR3 is TGCAGTGCTGGAGTCCCGGGAGCAGACAATGAGCAGTTCTTC.

The rearrangement joins TRBV20-1 to TRBJ2-1; D unclear. The CDR3 consists of 10 residues. Per germline, CDR1 DFQATT and CDR2 SNEGSKA (reference sequence). Trimming stripped 7 bases from V and 7 bases from J, with 8 bases between. The CDR3 spells CSVGRNEQFF. The CDR3 DNA reads as TGCAGTGTTGGAAGGAATGAGCAGTTCTTC.

CDR3 in amino acids: CASRGTSGATDTQYF. The CDR3, as DNA: TGCGCCAGCAGGGGAACTAGCGGGGCCACAGATACGCAGTATTTT. The V call is TRBV5-1, the J call TRBJ2-3; the match to TRBD2 covers 10 bases. With V trimmed by 5 bases and J by 2 bases, 5 bases remained unmatched. Looked up from germline, CDR1 is SGHRS and CDR2 is YFSETQ. This CDR3 is built from 15 residues.

This clonotype was observed a handful of times. The chain is built from TRBV10-3 and TRBJ2-7, with D perhaps TRBD1 or TRBD2 (6 bases each). V lost 3 bases, J lost 0 bases, and 18 bases lay in between. The CDR3 has 17 residues. CDR1 ENHRY and CDR2 SYGVKD come from the germline V gene. The CDR3 protein is CAISDLGGESNSYEQYF. CDR3 coding DNA: TGTGCCATCAGTGACCTGGGGGGCGAATCTAACTCCTACGAGCAGTACTTC.

This clonotype was detected ten times or more. The chain has TRBV28 and TRBJ1-1; 7 nucleotides line up with TRBD1. V gave up 4 bases and J gave up 3 bases; unmatched junction bases: 8. The CDR3 runs to 15 residues. CDR1 is MDHEN and CDR2 is SYDVKM in the germline V gene. CDR3 region: CASSSQPGGYTEAFF. In DNA form, the CDR3 reads TGTGCCAGCAGTTCCCAGCCAGGGGGGTACACTGAAGCTTTCTTT.

This clonotype was observed at least ten times. CDR3 in amino acids: CASSLERLETQYF. The CDR3 DNA follows: TGTGCCAGCAGCTTAGAGCGGTTAGAGACCCAGTACTTC. The rearrangement uses TRBV7-2 and TRBJ2-5; tentative D call: TRBD2 (5 bases). CDR3 size: 13 residues. Germline CDR1 reads SGHTA; CDR2 reads FQGNSA. V was shortened by 1 base and J by 4 bases, with 7 bases between the two germline ends.

The chain combines TRBV7-9 with TRBJ2-1; D remains ambiguous. This CDR3 spans 15 amino acids. The V gene's germline CDR1 is SEHNR and CDR2 FQNEAQ (reference sequence). Trimming shortened V by 2 bases and J by 6 bases, and 14 bases separated the two germline ends. The DNA for the CDR3 is TGTGCCAGCAGCTTATCCAGCAGACCGAGCAATGAGCAGTTCTTC. Translated, it gives CASSLSSRPSNEQFF.

Many counts were recorded for this clonotype. V is TRBV6-2 or TRBV6-3 and J is TRBJ2-2, with 16 positions matching TRBD2. V trimming: 4 bases; J trimming: 3 bases; junction bases outside the gene matches: 2. From germline, CDR1 is MNHEY and CDR2 SVGEGT. The CDR3 covers 17 residues. The CDR3 region is CASSSGLAGGYTGELFF. The CDR3 DNA sequence: TGTGCCAGCAGTTCGGGACTAGCGGGAGGGTACACCGGGGAGCTGTTTTTT.

The gene calls are TRBV4-1 and TRBJ2-7, with TRBD1 identical over 8 bases. The CDR3 contains 15 residues. In germline, CDR1 is MGHRA, CDR2 YSYEKL. J was trimmed by 4 bases and V by 0 bases; bases with no gene match: 5. DNA for the CDR3: TGCGCCAGCAGCCAAGATCCCAGGGGGCTGTACGAGCAGTACTTC. It encodes CASSQDPRGLYEQYF.

This clonotype was detected ten times or more. V and J are TRBV5-1 and TRBJ2-1; 7 bases agree with TRBD2. This CDR3 comprises 15 residues. The junction had 11 bases not matched to a gene; V was cut back by 0 bases and J by 11 bases. CDR1 and CDR2 from the germline V gene are SGHRS and YFSETQ. CDR3 sequence (DNA): TGCGCCAGCAGCTTGGAGAGCGGGGTAATGGGCCAGCAGTTCTTC. Its translation is CASSLESGVMGQQFF.